The next 21 T cell receptor beta chains were all read from a single sample in a study of blood T cell repertoires in COVID-19. Generated by immunoSEQ multiplex PCR, the TCRdb table keeps only in-frame clones and is missing some. Counted here are 250,000 or so clones, approximately 86% occurring once; the ten biggest clones make up over 1.5%. The sequenced sample consisted of peripheral blood. Receptor source: a man between 25 and 39 years old with active or convalescent COVID-19.

This chain joins TRBV7-6 and TRBJ1-1; the D gene is possibly TRBD1 (5 bases). Germline V gene lookup returns CDR1 SGHVS and CDR2 FNYEAQ. V gave up 6 bases and J gave up 2 bases, with 13 bases separating them. This CDR3 region has 14 residues. The CDR3 region is CASSRGTLNTEAFF. CDR3 DNA sequence: TGTGCCAGCAGTCGGGGGACTCTCAACACTGAAGCTTTCTTT.

The rearrangement links TRBV11-1 to TRBJ2-1, with D hard to call. The CDR3 runs to 16 residues. Germline loops: CDR1 SGHAT, CDR2 FQDESV (reference sequence). V lost 1 base and J lost 0, with 10 bases in between. Here the CDR3 reads CASSLVGPYSYNEQFF. In DNA form, the CDR3 reads TGTGCCAGCAGCTTAGTTGGGCCCTACTCCTACAATGAGCAGTTCTTC.

V is TRBV4-1 and J is TRBJ1-6; 7 nucleotides align to TRBD1. Unmatched junction bases numbered 3, after V lost 4 bases and J lost 3 bases. The CDR3 has 15 amino acids. Germline values: CDR1 MGHRA, CDR2 YSYEKL. DNA for the CDR3: TGCGCCAGCAGCCCGGGGGACAGCTATAATTCACCCCTCCACTTT. Residues: CASSPGDSYNSPLHF.

Ten or more counts support this clone. J is TRBJ2-1 and V is TRBV27; the D is unclear. CDR3 length equals 16 residues. The V end lost 5 bases, the J end lost 3 bases, and 17 bases lay between the germline ends. The V gene's germline CDR1 is MNHEY and CDR2 SMNVEV (reference sequence). The CDR3 loop is CASSPPAYRFYNEQFF. The DNA of the CDR3 is TGTGCCAGCAGTCCTCCCGCTTACCGGTTCTACAATGAGCAGTTCTTC.

The chain combines TRBV9 with TRBJ2-3; the match to TRBD2 covers 11 bases. Germline CDR1 reads SGDLS; CDR2 reads YYNGEE. Trimming removed 4 bases from V and 6 bases from J; junction bases left unmatched: 10. The CDR3 totals 16 residues. As DNA, the CDR3 is TGTGCCAGCAGCATTGGACTAGCGGGTGAACGCGATACGCAGTATTTT. Protein product: CASSIGLAGERDTQYF.

The rearrangement uses TRBV15 and TRBJ2-1, with D perhaps matching TRBD1 (6 bases). Germline loops: CDR1 LNHNV, CDR2 YYDKDF (reference sequence). V was cut by 0 bases and J by 5 bases, with 11 bases left in between. CDR3 length equals 15 residues. Here the CDR3 DNA reads TGTGCCACCAGCAGAGACAGGGGTCGTAACAATGAGCAGTTCTTC. Protein: CATSRDRGRNNEQFF.

This chain joins TRBV2 and TRBJ2-5; D may be TRBD2 (6 bases). Germline CDR1 SNHLY, CDR2 FYNNEI. V shed 5 bases and J shed 2 bases, with 12 bases lying between them. The CDR3 length is 14 residues. The chain's CDR3 is CASSLNGGQETQYF. Written as DNA, the CDR3 is TGTGCCAGCAGTCTAAACGGGGGACAAGAGACCCAGTACTTC.

The CDR3: CASSHDRADSPLHF. The CDR3 DNA follows: TGTGCCAGCAGTCATGACAGGGCTGATTCACCCCTCCACTTT. This rearrangement joins TRBV7-2 to TRBJ1-6; 7 nucleotides agree with TRBD1. Germline-derived CDR1 and CDR2 are SGHTA and FQGNSA. The CDR3 runs 14 residues. With 6 bases clipped from V and 8 bases from J, the junction kept 7 bases outside the gene matches.

This clone was found once. The CDR3 region is CAIRAGTYGYTF. CDR3 coding DNA: TGTGCCATCAGGGCAGGAACCTATGGCTACACCTTC. V gene TRBV10-3 combines with J gene TRBJ1-2; D ambiguous. Trimming cost V 6 bases and J 4 bases, with 9 bases left between them. Germline V gives CDR1 ENHRY, CDR2 SYGVKD. The CDR3 runs to 12 residues.

This clone came up once. V usage is TRBV7-9 and J usage is TRBJ1-5; possibly TRBD1 for D (6 bases). The CDR3 loop spans 15 amino acids. V dropped 1 base and J dropped 3 bases, with 10 bases sitting between them. CDR1 SEHNR and CDR2 FQNEAQ come from the germline V gene (reference sequence). CDR3: CASSLDRDTNQPQHF. In nucleotides, the CDR3 is TGTGCCAGCAGCTTAGATCGGGACACCAATCAGCCCCAGCATTTT.

The chain recombines TRBV29-1 with TRBJ1-1; D is possibly TRBD1 (5 bases). CDR3 size: 13 residues. Trimming left V 7 bases short and J 1 base short, with 13 bases between. The germline V gene has CDR1 SQVTM and CDR2 ANQGSEA. This CDR3 is CSAPGLANTEAFF. The CDR3 region has the DNA TGCAGCGCACCGGGACTTGCGAACACTGAAGCTTTCTTT.

The CDR3 here is CASSRSGGATDTQYF. CDR3 DNA: TGTGCCAGCAGCCGAAGCGGGGGGGCCACAGATACGCAGTATTTT. This sequence joins TRBV3-1 (or the pseudogene TRBV3-2) and TRBJ2-3, with 10 bases lining up with TRBD2. Germline assignment: CDR1 LGHDT and CDR2 YNNKEL (reference sequence). With 4 bases clipped from V and 2 bases from J, the junction kept 3 bases outside the gene matches. The CDR3 runs 15 residues.

This rearrangement joins TRBV30 to TRBJ1-1; maybe TRBD1 (6 bases). The V gene lost 0 bases and the J gene lost 1 base, with 9 bases spanning the gap. Germline-derived CDR1 and CDR2 are GTSNPN and SVGIG (reference sequence). The CDR3 sequence is 14 residues long. CDR3 sequence: CAWSVGRGNTEAFF. The DNA of the CDR3 is TGTGCCTGGAGTGTAGGCAGGGGGAACACTGAAGCTTTCTTT.

This rearrangement joins TRBV2 to TRBJ2-1; D might be TRBD2 (5 bases). CDR3 length equals 10 residues. Germline V gives CDR1 SNHLY, CDR2 FYNNEI. Trimming removed 7 bases from V and 12 bases from J, with 10 bases in between. CDR3 nucleotides: TGTGCCAGCACGGAGGTAGGGCAGTTCTTC. This encodes CASTEVGQFF.

J is TRBJ1-1 and V is TRBV7-9; D remains ambiguous. Deletions cut 1 base from V and 8 bases from J, with 8 bases between. The CDR3 length is 12 residues. Germline V CDR1 and CDR2: SEHNR, FQNEAQ (reference sequence). This CDR3 reads CASSLVGGEAFF. The CDR3 DNA sequence: TGTGCCAGCAGCTTAGTGGGCGGGGAAGCTTTCTTT.

The chain has TRBV4-1 and TRBJ2-1; TRBD1 aligns across 8 bases. Looked up from germline, CDR1 is MGHRA and CDR2 is YSYEKL. The CDR3 runs to 16 residues. The junction had 9 bases not matched to a gene; V was cut back by 2 bases and J by 6 bases. The CDR3 region has the DNA TGCGCCAGCAGCCAACCCCCCCCTGGGACAGGCAATGAGCAGTTCTTC. Translated, it gives CASSQPPPGTGNEQFF.

The rearrangement uses TRBV19 and TRBJ2-1; D not certain. Trimming shortened V by 2 bases and J by 10 bases, and 6 bases separated the two germline ends. This CDR3 is 11 amino acids long. Germline assignment: CDR1 LNHDA and CDR2 SQIVND (reference sequence). The CDR3 region is CASSISLEQFF. CDR3 bases: TGTGCCAGTAGTATATCTCTGGAGCAGTTCTTC.

This clone turned up a few times. V and J are TRBV6-2 or TRBV6-3 and TRBJ2-3; 13 bases are shared with TRBD2. Germline CDR1 and CDR2: MNHEY and SVGEGT. This CDR3 comprises 15 residues. J lost 10 bases, V lost 6 bases, and 10 bases had no gene match. CDR3 nucleotides: TGTGCCAGCAGCCGGACTAGCGGGGGCCTTCATGCGCAGTATTTT. Amino acids: CASSRTSGGLHAQYF.

This clone was counted once. The chain carries TRBV19 and TRBJ1-5; D is perhaps TRBD1 (6 bases). CDR3 length: 15 residues. Trimming removed 9 bases from V and 3 bases from J, with 18 bases in between. CDR1 and CDR2 from the germline V gene are LNHDA and SQIVND (reference sequence). In nucleotides, the CDR3 is TGTGCCAGCACCAACCAGGGGTTACTCAATCAGCCCCAGCATTTT. As protein: CASTNQGLLNQPQHF.

The chain is built from TRBV6-5 and TRBJ1-2, with D unresolved. This CDR3 is built from 11 residues. V lost 8 bases to trimming and J lost 0 bases, with 4 bases between them. Germline V gene sequence: CDR1 MNHEY, CDR2 SVGAGI. The CDR3, as DNA: TGTGCCAGCCGGGCTAACTATGGCTACACCTTC. This translates into CASRANYGYTF.

The rearrangement uses TRBV11-2 and TRBJ2-1, with 10 bases that match TRBD1. V lost 1 base and J lost 9; bases outside the gene matches: 6. Germline loops: CDR1 SGHAT, CDR2 FQNNGV. There are 15 residues in the CDR3. CDR3 sequence (DNA): TGTGCCAGCAGCTTAGGCACCGGGACAGGGGTTGAGCAGTTCTTC. It translates to CASSLGTGTGVEQFF.